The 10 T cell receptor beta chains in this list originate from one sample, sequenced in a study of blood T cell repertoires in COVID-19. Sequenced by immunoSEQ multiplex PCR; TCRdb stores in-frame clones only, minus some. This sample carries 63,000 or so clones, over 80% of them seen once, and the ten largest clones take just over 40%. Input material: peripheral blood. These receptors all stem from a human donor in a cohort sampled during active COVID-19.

Here the CDR3 DNA reads TGTGCCTGGAGTGTAGCGTTGGATGGTGCCTACAATGAGCAGTTCTTC. Translated: CAWSVALDGAYNEQFF. This chain links TRBV30 with TRBJ2-1; D unresolved. Trimming stripped 0 bases from V and 2 bases from J, with 14 bases between. CDR1 is GTSNPN and CDR2 is SVGIG in the germline V gene (reference sequence). This CDR3 is 16 amino acids long.

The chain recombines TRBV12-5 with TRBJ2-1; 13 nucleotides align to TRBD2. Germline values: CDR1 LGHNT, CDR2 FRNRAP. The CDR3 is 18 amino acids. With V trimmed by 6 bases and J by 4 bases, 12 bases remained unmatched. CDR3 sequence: CASGKGTSGVGSYNEQFF. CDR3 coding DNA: TGTGCTAGTGGAAAGGGGACTAGCGGGGTGGGGAGTTACAATGAGCAGTTCTTC.

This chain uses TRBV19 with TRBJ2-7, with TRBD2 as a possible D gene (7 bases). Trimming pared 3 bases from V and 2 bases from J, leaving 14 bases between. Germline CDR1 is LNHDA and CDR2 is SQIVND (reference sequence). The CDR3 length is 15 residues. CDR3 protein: CASSMGGLVPYEQYF. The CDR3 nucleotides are TGTGCCAGTAGTATGGGGGGGCTCGTCCCCTACGAGCAGTACTTC.

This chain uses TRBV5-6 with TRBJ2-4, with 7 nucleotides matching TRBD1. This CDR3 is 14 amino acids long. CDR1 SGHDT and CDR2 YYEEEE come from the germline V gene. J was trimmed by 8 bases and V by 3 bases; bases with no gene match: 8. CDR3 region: CASSSTGTVDIQYF. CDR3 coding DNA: TGTGCCAGCAGCTCCACCGGGACAGTAGACATTCAGTACTTC.

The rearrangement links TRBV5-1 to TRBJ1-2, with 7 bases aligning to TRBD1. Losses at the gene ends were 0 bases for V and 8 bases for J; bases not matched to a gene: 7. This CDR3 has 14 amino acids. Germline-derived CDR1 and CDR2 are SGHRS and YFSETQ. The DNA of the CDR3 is TGCGCCAGCAGCTTGGAACTCACAGGGGAAGGCTACACCTTC. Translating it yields CASSLELTGEGYTF. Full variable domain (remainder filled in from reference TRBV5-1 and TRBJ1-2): KAGVTQTPRYLIKTRGQQVTLSCSPISGHRSVSWYQQTPGQGLQFLFEYFSETQRNKGNFPGRFSGRQFSNSRSEMNVSTLELGDSALYLCASSLELTGEGYTFGSGTRLTVV.

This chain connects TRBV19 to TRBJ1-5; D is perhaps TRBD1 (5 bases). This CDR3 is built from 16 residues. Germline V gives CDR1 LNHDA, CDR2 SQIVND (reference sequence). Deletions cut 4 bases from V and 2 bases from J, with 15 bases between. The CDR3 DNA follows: TGTGCCAGTAGTAGGGCCCCAGGGATAGGCAATCAGCCCCAGCATTTT. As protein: CASSRAPGIGNQPQHF. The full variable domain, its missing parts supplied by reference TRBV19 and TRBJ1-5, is DGGITQSPKYLFRKEGQNVTLSCEQNLNHDAMYWYRQDPGQGLRLIYYSQIVNDFQKGDIAEGYSVSREKKESFPLTVTSAQKNPTAFYLCASSRAPGIGNQPQHFGDGTRLSIL.

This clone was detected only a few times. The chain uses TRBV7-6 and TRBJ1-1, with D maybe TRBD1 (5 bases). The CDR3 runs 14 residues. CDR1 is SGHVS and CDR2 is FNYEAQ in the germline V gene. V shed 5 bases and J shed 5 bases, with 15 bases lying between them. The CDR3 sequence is CASSLQDGRTEAFF. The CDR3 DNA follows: TGTGCCAGCAGCCTACAGGACGGAAGAACTGAAGCTTTCTTT.

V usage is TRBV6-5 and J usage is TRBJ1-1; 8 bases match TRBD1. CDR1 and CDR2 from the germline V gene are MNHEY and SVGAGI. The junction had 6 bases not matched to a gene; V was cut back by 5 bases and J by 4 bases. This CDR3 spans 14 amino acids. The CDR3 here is CASSLSGGVTEAFF. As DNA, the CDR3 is TGTGCCAGCAGTCTGTCAGGGGGCGTCACTGAAGCTTTCTTT.

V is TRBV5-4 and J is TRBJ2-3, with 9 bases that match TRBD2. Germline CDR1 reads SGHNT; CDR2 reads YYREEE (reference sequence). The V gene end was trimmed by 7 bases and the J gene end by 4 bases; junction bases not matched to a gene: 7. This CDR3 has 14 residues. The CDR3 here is CASSLAGRADTQYF. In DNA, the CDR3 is TGTGCCAGCTCACTAGCGGGTCGAGCAGATACGCAGTATTTT. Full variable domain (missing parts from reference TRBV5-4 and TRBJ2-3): ETGVTQSPTHLIKTRGQQVTLRCSSQSGHNTVSWYQQALGQGPQFIFQYYREEENGRGNFPPRFSGLQFPNYSSELNVNALELDDSALYLCASSLAGRADTQYFGPGTRLTVL.

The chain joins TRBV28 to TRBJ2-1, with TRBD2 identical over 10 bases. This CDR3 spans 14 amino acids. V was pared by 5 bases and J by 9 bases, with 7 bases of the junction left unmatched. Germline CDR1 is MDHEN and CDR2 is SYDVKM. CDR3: CASSPILAGVEQFF. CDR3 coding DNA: TGTGCCAGCAGTCCCATCCTAGCGGGGGTTGAGCAGTTCTTC. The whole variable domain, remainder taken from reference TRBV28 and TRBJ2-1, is DVKVTQSSRYLVKRTGEKVFLECVQDMDHENMFWYRQDPGLGLRLIYFSYDVKMKEKGDIPEGYSVSREKKERFSLILESASTNQTSMYLCASSPILAGVEQFFGPGTRLTVL.